A selection of T cell receptor beta chains follows, all from one sample in a study of blood T cell repertoires in COVID-19. Clones were read by immunoSEQ multiplex PCR, and TCRdb kept only the in-frame ones, dropping some. The sample includes under 250,000 clones, 92% of them seen just once. Sequenced: peripheral blood. These TCRs come from a man aged 55 to 70 with COVID-19, enrolled during active disease. The CDR3 runs from the conserved cysteine through the conserved F or W. A D gene is named only where the DNA matches it firmly. Expanded clones are given a class, and other clones once, few, many or no size at all.

j_gene	d_gene	abundance	v_gene	CDR3aa	CDR3nt
TRBJ1-1	-	-	TRBV9	CASGLLSDTEAFF	TGTGCCAGCGGCTTGCTGTCCGACACTGAAGCTTTCTTT
TRBJ2-2	-	-	TRBV13	CASSNYRVSTGELFF	TGTGCCAGCAGCAACTACAGGGTGAGCACCGGGGAGCTGTTTTTT
TRBJ2-2	TRBD1	once	TRBV29-1	CSVSGQGAGGELFF	TGCAGCGTCTCCGGACAGGGGGCAGGGGGGGAGCTGTTTTTT
TRBJ1-2	-	-	TRBV5-8	CASRGGLPNYGYTF	TGTGCCAGCAGGGGGGGACTTCCTAACTATGGCTACACCTTC
TRBJ1-2	-	-	TRBV28	CASSLGAETGYGYTF	TGTGCCAGCAGTTTAGGGGCAGAAACGGGCTATGGCTACACCTTC
TRBJ2-7	-	-	TRBV15	CATSRDRGDEQYF	TGTGCCACCAGCAGAGACAGGGGGGACGAGCAGTACTTC
TRBJ2-3	TRBD2	-	TRBV7-8	CASSLGPAGARTQYF	TGTGCCAGCAGCTTAGGTCCAGCGGGGGCGAGGACGCAGTATTTT
TRBJ1-2	-	-	TRBV28	CASKSSQGRWSYGYTF	TGTGCCAGCAAGTCTTCGCAGGGGCGGTGGAGCTATGGCTACACCTTC
TRBJ2-7	-	-	TRBV5-1	CASSPWTEGYEQYF	TGCGCCAGCAGCCCCTGGACAGAGGGCTACGAGCAGTACTTC
TRBJ1-1	-	-	TRBV6-5	CASTRLGTQNTEAFF	TGTGCCAGCACGAGATTGGGCACCCAGAACACTGAAGCTTTCTTT
TRBJ2-7	TRBD2	-	TRBV18	CASSPPSAGASHEQYF	TGTGCCAGCTCACCACCGTCGGCGGGAGCGTCCCACGAGCAGTACTTC
TRBJ2-3	-	-	TRBV15	CATSRDQGLPSTDTQYF	TGTGCCACCAGCAGAGATCAGGGACTCCCCAGCACAGATACGCAGTATTTT
TRBJ1-2	-	-	TRBV6-5	CASKFRDDYGYTF	TGTGCCAGCAAATTCCGAGATGACTATGGCTACACCTTC
TRBJ2-1	TRBD2	-	TRBV24-1	CATSGTGGGRRYNEQFF	TGTGCCACCAGTGGCACTGGGGGGGGGAGAAGGTACAATGAGCAGTTCTTC
TRBJ1-2	-	-	TRBV7-9	CASSLAGGYGYTF	TGTGCCAGCAGCTTAGCGGGAGGCTATGGCTACACCTTC
TRBJ1-1	-	-	TRBV6-5	CAACPTVSNTEAFF	TGTGCCGCCTGTCCCACAGTGTCGAACACTGAAGCTTTCTTT
TRBJ1-2	TRBD1	-	TRBV29-1	CSVHRTGAYGYTF	TGCAGCGTACACCGGACAGGCGCCTATGGCTACACCTTC